This T cell receptor (beta chain) was sequenced during a study of blood T cells in healthy people across ages. Trimming removed 1 base at V and 3 bases at J, with 21 bases between. The CDR3 is made up of 18 amino acids. Per the germline V gene, CDR1 is MNHEY and CDR2 is SVGEGT. PCR was performed a second time for about 7 to 12 cycles using a sample-barcoded 5' primer and a J-beta primer mix. A single record per CDR3 protein comes from TCRdb applying MiXCR to the 5' RACE reads. This repertoire shows around 1,000,000 distinct CDR3 sequences, 35% to 40% found once; its top ten account for roughly 14%. The chain recombines TRBV6-2 or TRBV6-3 with TRBJ1-1; no clear D. The source of this sequence is a man between 18 and 35 years old in good health. The sequenced sample was blood. The CDR3: CASSYLPSERGWDTEAFF. CDR3 DNA sequence: TGTGCCAGCAGTTACTTGCCCTCGGAACGTGGGTGGGACACTGAAGCTTTCTTT.